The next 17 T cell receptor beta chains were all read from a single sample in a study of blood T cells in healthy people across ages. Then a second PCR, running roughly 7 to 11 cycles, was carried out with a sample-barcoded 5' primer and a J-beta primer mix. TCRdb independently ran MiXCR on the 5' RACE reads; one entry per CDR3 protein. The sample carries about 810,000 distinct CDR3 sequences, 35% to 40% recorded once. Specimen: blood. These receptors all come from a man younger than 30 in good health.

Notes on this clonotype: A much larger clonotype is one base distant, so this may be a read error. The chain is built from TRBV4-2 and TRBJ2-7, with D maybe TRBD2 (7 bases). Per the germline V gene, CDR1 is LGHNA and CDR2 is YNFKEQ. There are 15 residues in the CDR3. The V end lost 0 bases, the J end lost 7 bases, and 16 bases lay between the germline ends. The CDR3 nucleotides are TGTGCCAGCAGCCAAGATGGGGCGGGGGACAATGAGCAGTACTTC. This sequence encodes CASSQDGAGDNEQYF.

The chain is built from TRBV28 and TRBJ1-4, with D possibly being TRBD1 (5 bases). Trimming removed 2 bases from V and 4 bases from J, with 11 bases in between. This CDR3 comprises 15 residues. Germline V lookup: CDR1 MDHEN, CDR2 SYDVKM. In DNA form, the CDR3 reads TGTGCCAGCAGTTTAAGCGGGGACCTTAATGAAAAACTGTTTTTT. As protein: CASSLSGDLNEKLFF.

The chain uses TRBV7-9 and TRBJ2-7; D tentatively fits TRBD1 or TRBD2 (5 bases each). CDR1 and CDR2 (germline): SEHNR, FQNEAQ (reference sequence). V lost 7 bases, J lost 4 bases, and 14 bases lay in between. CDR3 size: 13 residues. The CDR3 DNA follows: TGTGCCAGCACCCGGGACGGGAATTACGAGCAGTACTTC. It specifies CASTRDGNYEQYF.

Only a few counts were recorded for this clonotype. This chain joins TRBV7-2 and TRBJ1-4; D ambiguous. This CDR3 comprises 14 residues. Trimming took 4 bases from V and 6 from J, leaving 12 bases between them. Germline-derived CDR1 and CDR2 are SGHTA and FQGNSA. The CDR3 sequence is CASSSKARHEKLFF. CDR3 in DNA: TGTGCCAGCAGCTCTAAGGCACGACATGAAAAACTGTTTTTT.

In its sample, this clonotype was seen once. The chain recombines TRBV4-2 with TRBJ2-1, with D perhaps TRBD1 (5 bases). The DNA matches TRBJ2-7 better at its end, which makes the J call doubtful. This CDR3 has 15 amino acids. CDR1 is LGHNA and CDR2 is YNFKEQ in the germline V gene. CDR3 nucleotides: TGTGCCAGCAGCCAAGATCTCGCAGGGTACTACGAGCAGTACTTC. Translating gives CASSQDLAGYYEQYF.

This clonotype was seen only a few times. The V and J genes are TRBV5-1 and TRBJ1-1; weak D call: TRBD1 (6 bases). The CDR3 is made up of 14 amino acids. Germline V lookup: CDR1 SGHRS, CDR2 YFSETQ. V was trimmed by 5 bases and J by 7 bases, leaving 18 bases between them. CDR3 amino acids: CASSLTGQPHEAFF. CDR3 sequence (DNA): TGCGCCAGCAGTTTGACCGGACAGCCACATGAAGCTTTCTTT.

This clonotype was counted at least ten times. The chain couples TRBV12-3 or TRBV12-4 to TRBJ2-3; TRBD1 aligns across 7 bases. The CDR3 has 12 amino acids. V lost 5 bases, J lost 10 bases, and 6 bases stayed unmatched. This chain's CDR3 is CASSDPGTAQYF. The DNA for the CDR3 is TGTGCCAGCAGTGACCCCGGGACAGCGCAGTATTTT.

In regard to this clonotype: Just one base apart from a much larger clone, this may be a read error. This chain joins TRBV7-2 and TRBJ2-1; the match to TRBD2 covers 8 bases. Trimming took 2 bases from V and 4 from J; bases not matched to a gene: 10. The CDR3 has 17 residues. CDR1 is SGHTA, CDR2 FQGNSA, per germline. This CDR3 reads CASSLWMASGRYNEQFF. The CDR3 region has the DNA TGTGCCAGCAGCTTATGGATGGCTAGCGGGCGATACAATGAGCAGTTCTTC.

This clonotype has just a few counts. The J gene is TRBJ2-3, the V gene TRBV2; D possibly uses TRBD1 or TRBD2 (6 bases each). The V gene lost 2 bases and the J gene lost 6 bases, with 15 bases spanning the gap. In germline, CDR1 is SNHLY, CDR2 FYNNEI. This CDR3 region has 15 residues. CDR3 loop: CASSESRGAIDTQYF. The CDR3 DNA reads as TGTGCCAGCAGTGAATCAAGGGGGGCGATCGATACGCAGTATTTT.

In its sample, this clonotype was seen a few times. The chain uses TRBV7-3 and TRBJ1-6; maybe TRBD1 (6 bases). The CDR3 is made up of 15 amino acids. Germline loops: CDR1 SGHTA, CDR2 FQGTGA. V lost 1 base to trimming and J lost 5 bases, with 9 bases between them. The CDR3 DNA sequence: TGTGCCAGCAGCTTAAGTGGGGGCGATAATTCACCCCTCCACTTT. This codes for CASSLSGGDNSPLHF.

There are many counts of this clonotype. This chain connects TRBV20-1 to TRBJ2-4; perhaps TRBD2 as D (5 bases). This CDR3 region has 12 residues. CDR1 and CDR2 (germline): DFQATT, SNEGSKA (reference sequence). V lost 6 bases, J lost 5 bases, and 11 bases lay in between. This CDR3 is CSARTPQNIQYF. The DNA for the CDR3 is TGCAGTGCCAGGACTCCTCAAAACATTCAGTACTTC.

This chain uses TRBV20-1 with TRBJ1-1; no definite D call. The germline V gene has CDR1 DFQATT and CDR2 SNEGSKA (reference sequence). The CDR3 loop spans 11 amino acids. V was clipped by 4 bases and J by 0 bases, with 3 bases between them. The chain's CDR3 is CSAKLNTEAFF. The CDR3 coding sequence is TGCAGTGCTAAACTGAACACTGAAGCTTTCTTT.

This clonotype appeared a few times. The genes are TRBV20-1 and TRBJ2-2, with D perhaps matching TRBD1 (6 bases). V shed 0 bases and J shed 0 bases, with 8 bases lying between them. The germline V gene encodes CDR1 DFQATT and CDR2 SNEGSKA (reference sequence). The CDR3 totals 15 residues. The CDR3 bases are TGCAGTGCTAGAGAGACAGGCCCGAACACCGGGGAGCTGTTTTTT. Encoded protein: CSARETGPNTGELFF.

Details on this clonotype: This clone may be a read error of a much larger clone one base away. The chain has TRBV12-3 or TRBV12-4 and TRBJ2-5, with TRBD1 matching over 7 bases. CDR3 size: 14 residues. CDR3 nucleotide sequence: TGTGCCAGCAGTCCGGGGACAGCTCAAGAGACCCGGTACTTC. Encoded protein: CASSPGTAQETRYF.

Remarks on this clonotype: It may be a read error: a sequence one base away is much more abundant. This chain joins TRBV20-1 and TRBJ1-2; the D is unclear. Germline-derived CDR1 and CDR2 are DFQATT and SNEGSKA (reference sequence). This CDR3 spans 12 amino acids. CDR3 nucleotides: TGCAGGGCCTGGTGGCCCACCTATGGCTACACCTTC. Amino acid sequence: CRAWWPTYGYTF.

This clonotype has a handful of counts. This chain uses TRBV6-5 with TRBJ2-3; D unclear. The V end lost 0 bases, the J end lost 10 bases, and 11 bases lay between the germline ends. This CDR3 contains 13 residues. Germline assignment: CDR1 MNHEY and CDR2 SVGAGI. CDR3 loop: CASSYSLDASQYF. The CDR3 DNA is TGTGCCAGCAGTTACTCCCTAGACGCTTCGCAGTATTTT.

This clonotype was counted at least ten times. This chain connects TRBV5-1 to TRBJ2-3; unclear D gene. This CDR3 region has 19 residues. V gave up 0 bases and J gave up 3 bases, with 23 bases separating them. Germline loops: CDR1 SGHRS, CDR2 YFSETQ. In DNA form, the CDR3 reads TGCGCCAGCAGCTTGGAAGGGCCAAAAATCCCGGTGGAGACAGATACGCAGTATTTT. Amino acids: CASSLEGPKIPVETDTQYF.